The clone carrying this T cell receptor (beta chain) was seen many times. The record originates from a study of regulatory T cells in long-lasting Graves disease. Time point in this sample: newly diagnosed GD, antithyroid drugs for less than 3 months. After RNA was extracted from PBMCs, the TCR library was made from it. V dropped 6 bases and J dropped 7; count of bases not matched to a gene: 7. Germline CDR1 reads SNHLY; CDR2 reads FYNNEI. The CDR3 runs 15 residues. With iRepertoire HTBI primers and Arm-PCR of CDR3 regions, TCR beta libraries were built. TCRdb fed the multiplex PCR reads into MiXCR, producing one record per CDR3 protein. The sample comprises about 470,000 distinct CDR3 sequences, roughly 16% of which are singletons, and 10% to 15% rests with the top ten. Separately, the same data were catalogued under a study of T cells in Graves' hyperthyroidism and ophthalmopathy.

The V call is TRBV2, the J call TRBJ1-6; 9 bases match TRBD1. This TCR was recovered from a man aged 40-49 years with Graves disease. The material was peripheral blood mononuclear cells (PBMCs), obtained at new diagnosis, from a patient treated with antithyroid drugs. The CDR3 loop reads CASSGDRVKNSPLHF. The CDR3 DNA reads as TGTGCCAGCAGCGGGGACAGGGTGAAGAATTCACCCCTCCACTTT.